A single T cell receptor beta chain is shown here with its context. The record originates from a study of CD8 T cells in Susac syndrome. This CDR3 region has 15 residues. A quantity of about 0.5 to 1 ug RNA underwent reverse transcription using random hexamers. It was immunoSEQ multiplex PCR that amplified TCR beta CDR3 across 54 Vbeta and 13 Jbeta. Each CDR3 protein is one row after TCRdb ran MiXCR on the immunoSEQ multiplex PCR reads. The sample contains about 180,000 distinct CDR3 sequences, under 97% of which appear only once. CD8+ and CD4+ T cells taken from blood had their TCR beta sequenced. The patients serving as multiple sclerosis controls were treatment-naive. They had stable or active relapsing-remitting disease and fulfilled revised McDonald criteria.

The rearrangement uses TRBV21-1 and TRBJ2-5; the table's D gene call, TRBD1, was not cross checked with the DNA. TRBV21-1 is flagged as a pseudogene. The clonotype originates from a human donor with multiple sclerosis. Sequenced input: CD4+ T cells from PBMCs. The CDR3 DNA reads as TGTGCCAGCAGCAAGGCGCCAGGGAAGACGGAGACCCAGTACTTC. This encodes CASSKAPGKTETQYF.